These T cell receptor beta chains were read from a single sample in a study of identical twins. TCRdb redid the calling of the 5' RACE reads with MiXCR, one entry per CDR3 protein. The data contain 1.5 million to 2 million distinct CDR3 sequences, less than 35% of them seen just once; the ten biggest clones take up around 0.3%. The specimen was cord blood. The receptors stem from a newborn girl in good health. The CDR3 runs from the conserved cysteine through the conserved F or W. D genes are given only for firm matches. Rows may omit the clone size; those that give it use once, few, many or a size class.

v_gene	abundance	d_gene	j_gene	CDR3nt	CDR3aa
TRBV10-3	few	NA	TRBJ1-1	TGTGCCATCCGGGACCTCCGCACTGAAGCTTTCTTT	CAIRDLRTEAFF
TRBV4-1	once	TRBD2	TRBJ2-1	TGCGCCAGCAGCGAAGATGGGGGACCAGCGGGATCACCCTACAATGAGCAGTTCTTC	CASSEDGGPAGSPYNEQFF
TRBV12-3/TRBV12-4	NA	NA	TRBJ1-6	TGTGCCAGCAGGCCCTCGGGGTATAATTCACCCCTCCACTTT	CASRPSGYNSPLHF
TRBV7-2	NA	NA	TRBJ1-2	TGTGCCAGCAGCTTAGCAGGGGTGGAATGGACCAAATATGGCTACACCTTC	CASSLAGVEWTKYGYTF
TRBV12-3/TRBV12-4	few	NA	TRBJ2-7	TGTGCCAGCAGTTCATTCCCCAGGGCCTACGAGCAGTACTTC	CASSSFPRAYEQYF
TRBV27	NA	TRBD1	TRBJ2-3	TGTGCCGGCAGTCAGGGGACAGCTAGCACAGATACGCAGTATTTT	CAGSQGTASTDTQYF
TRBV11-2	NA	NA	TRBJ2-1	TGTGCCAGCAGCCCCGGACGGGGGCTAATCGACAATGAGCAGTTCTTC	CASSPGRGLIDNEQFF
TRBV4-1	NA	NA	TRBJ1-2	TGCGCCAGCAGCCAAGAGTCCAGGTCGTTCTATGGCTACACCTTC	CASSQESRSFYGYTF
TRBV10-3	many	NA	TRBJ2-4	TGTGCCATCAGTGAGTCGAACTTACCAGGGGCCAAAAACATTCAGTACTTC	CAISESNLPGAKNIQYF
TRBV4-2	few	TRBD2	TRBJ2-5	TGTGCCAGCAGCACCCGACTAGCGGGAGGGCAAGAGACCCAGTACTTC	CASSTRLAGGQETQYF
TRBV20-1	NA	NA	TRBJ1-2	TGCAGTGCTACCTGGGGGGGGTTGGAAGACTATGGCTACACCTTC	CSATWGGLEDYGYTF
TRBV25-1	many	NA	TRBJ2-5	TGTGCCAGCAGTGTCAGACTCCAAGAGACCCAGTACTTC	CASSVRLQETQYF
TRBV20-1	NA	NA	TRBJ2-1	TGCAGTGCTAGAGGTTTGGCCGATAGCTACTCCTACAATGAGCAGTTCTTC	CSARGLADSYSYNEQFF
TRBV20-1	few	NA	TRBJ2-1	TGCAGTGCTAGGGACTACACCGCCTACAATGAGCAGTTCTTC	CSARDYTAYNEQFF
TRBV24-1	few	NA	TRBJ2-3	TGTGCCACCAGTGTGGGCAGCACAGATACGCAGTATTTT	CATSVGSTDTQYF
TRBV5-5	few	NA	TRBJ1-1	TGTGCCAGCAGCTCTCCTATCGGGGGGTCTGAAGCTTTCTTT	CASSSPIGGSEAFF
TRBV28	once	NA	TRBJ1-5	TGTGCCAGTTTCAGGTCTAATCAGCCCCAGCATTTT	CASFRSNQPQHF
TRBV29-1	few	NA	TRBJ2-7	TGCAGCGTTGAAGTCCAGAAGTCGACGGGACGGACTAACAATGAGCAGTACTTC	CSVEVQKSTGRTNNEQYF